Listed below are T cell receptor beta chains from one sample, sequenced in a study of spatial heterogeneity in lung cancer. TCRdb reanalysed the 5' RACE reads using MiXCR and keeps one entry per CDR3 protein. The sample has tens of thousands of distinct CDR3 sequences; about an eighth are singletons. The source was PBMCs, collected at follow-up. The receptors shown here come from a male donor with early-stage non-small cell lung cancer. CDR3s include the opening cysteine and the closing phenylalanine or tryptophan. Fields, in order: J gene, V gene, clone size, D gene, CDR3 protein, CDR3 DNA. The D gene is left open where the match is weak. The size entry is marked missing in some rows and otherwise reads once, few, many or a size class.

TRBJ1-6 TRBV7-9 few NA CASSEGLHNSPLHF TGTGCCAGCAGCGAAGGACTCCATAATTCACCCCTCCACTTT
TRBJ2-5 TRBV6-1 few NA CASNVRYQETQYF TGTGCCAGCAATGTTCGCTACCAGGAGACCCAGTACTTC
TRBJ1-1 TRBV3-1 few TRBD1 CASSYRGSEAFF TGTGCCAGCAGCTACAGGGGCAGTGAAGCTTTCTTT
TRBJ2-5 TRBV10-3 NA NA CAISDQGWMQTQYF TGTGCCATCAGTGACCAGGGCTGGATGCAGACCCAGTACTTC
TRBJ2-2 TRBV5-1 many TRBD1 CASSFSGDRDTGELFF TGCGCCAGCAGCTTCTCCGGGGACAGGGACACCGGGGAGCTGTTTTTT
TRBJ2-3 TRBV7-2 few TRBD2 CASSLQRGGADTQYF TGTGCCAGCAGCTTGCAGCGGGGGGGCGCCGATACGCAGTATTTT
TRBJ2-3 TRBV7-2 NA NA CASSERTDQDTQYF TGTGCCAGCAGCGAGAGGACAGACCAAGATACGCAGTATTTT
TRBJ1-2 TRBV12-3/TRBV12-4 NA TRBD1 CASGTGHGYTF TGTGCCAGCGGGACAGGTCACGGCTACACCTTC
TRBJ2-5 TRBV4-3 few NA CASSQEGQFKGTQYF TGCGCCAGCAGCCAAGAAGGCCAGTTCAAGGGGACCCAGTACTTC
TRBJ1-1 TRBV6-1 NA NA CASIRSGNTEAFF TGTGCCAGCATAAGATCGGGAAACACTGAAGCTTTCTTT
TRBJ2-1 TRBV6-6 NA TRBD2 CASIFGGSYNEQFF TGTGCCAGCATTTTCGGGGGGAGCTACAATGAGCAGTTCTTC
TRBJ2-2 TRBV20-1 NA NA CGTLADTGELFF TGCGGCACACTAGCCGACACCGGGGAGCTGTTTTTT
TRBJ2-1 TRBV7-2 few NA CASSLDWSSYNEQFF TGTGCCAGCAGCTTAGACTGGAGCTCCTACAATGAGCAGTTCTTC
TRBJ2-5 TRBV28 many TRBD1 CASSQGTSGTGNMETQYF TGTGCCAGCAGTCAAGGAACTTCTGGGACAGGGAATATGGAGACCCAGTACTTC
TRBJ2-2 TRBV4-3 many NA CASSQVPGGAGELFF TGCGCCAGCAGCCAAGTTCCCGGGGGCGCCGGGGAGCTGTTTTTT
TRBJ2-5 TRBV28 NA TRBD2 CASSPHSAGGQETQYF TGTGCCAGCAGTCCCCACTCCGCGGGGGGGCAGGAGACCCAGTACTTC
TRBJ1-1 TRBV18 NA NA CASSPGTEAFF TGTGCCAGCTCACCGGGGACTGAAGCTTTCTTT
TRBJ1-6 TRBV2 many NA CASSDRANSPLHF TGTGCCAGCAGTGACAGGGCCAATTCACCCCTCCACTTT
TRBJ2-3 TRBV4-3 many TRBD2 CASSQGLAGVDTQYF TGCGCCAGCAGCCAAGGCCTAGCGGGAGTCGATACGCAGTATTTT
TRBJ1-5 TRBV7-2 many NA CASSLNRDNQPQHF TGTGCCAGCAGCTTAAACAGGGACAATCAGCCCCAGCATTTT
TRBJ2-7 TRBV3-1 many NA CASSQSGTYEQYF TGTGCCAGCAGCCAATCGGGCACCTACGAGCAGTACTTC
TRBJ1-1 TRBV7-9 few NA CASSLGLGAFF TGTGCCAGCAGCTTAGGACTAGGGGCTTTCTTT
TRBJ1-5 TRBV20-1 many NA CSARGAGSQPQHF TGCAGTGCTAGGGGGGCCGGGAGTCAGCCCCAGCATTTT
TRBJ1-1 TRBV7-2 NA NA CASSFITGPAEAFF TGTGCCAGCAGCTTTATCACAGGGCCCGCTGAAGCTTTCTTT